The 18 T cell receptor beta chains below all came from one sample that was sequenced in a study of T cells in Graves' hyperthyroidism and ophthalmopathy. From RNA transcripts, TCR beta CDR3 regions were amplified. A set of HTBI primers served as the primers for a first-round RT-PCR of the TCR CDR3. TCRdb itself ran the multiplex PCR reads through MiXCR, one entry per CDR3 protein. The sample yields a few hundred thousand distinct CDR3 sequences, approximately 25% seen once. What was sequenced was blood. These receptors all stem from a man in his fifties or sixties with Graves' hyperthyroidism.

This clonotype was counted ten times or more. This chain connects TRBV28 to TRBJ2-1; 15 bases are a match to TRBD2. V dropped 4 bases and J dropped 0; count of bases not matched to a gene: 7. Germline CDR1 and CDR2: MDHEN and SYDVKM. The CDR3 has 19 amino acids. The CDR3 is CASSSPGTSGGSSYNEQFF. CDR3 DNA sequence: TGTGCCAGCAGTTCGCCCGGGACTAGCGGGGGGAGCTCCTACAATGAGCAGTTCTTC.

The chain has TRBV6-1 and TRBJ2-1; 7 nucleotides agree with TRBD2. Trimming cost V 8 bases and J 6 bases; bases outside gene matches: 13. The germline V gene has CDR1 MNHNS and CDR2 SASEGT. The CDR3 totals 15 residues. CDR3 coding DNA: TGTGCCAGCCCCGTCCAGGGAGGGCTTCTCAATGAGCAGTTCTTC. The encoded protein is CASPVQGGLLNEQFF.

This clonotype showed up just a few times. The CDR3 region is CASSLGFRGHGELFF. CDR3 coding DNA: TGTGCCAGCAGCTTGGGGTTTCGAGGGCACGGGGAGCTGTTTTTT. The V gene is TRBV11-2, the J gene TRBJ2-2, with D perhaps TRBD2 (5 bases). The germline V gene encodes CDR1 SGHAT and CDR2 FQNNGV. The CDR3 loop spans 15 amino acids. Deletions cut 3 bases from V and 7 bases from J, with 15 bases between.

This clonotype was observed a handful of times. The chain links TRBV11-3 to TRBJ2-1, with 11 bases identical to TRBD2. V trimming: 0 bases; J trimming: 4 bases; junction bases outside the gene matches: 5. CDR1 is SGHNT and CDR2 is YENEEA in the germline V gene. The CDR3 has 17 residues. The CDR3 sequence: CASSLDRGLAGYNEQFF. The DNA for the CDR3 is TGTGCCAGCAGCTTAGATCGCGGACTAGCGGGTTACAATGAGCAGTTCTTC.

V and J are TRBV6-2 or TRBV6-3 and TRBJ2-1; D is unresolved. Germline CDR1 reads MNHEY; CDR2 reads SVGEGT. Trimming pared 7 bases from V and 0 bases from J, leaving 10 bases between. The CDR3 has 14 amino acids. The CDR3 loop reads CASIDWSSYNEQFF. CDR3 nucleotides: TGTGCCAGCATCGATTGGAGCTCCTACAATGAGCAGTTCTTC.

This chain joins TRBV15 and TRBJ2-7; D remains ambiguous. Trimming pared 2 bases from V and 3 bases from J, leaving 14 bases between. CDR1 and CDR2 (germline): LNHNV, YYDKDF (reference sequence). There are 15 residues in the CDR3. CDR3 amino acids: CATSRSDLSNYEQYF. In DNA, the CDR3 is TGTGCCACCAGCAGATCGGATCTCTCAAACTACGAGCAGTACTTC.

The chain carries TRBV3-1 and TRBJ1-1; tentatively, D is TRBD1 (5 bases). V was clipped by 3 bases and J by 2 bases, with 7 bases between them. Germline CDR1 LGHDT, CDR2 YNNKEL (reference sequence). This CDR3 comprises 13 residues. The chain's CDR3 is CASSQTDNTEAFF. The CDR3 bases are TGTGCCAGCAGCCAGACAGATAACACTGAAGCTTTCTTT.

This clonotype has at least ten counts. CDR3 sequence (DNA): TGTGCCAGCAGTTGGGACAGGACTCGACAGTACTTC. Its protein product is CASSWDRTRQYF. The J gene is TRBJ2-7, the V gene TRBV2, with 8 bases lining up with TRBD1. CDR1 SNHLY and CDR2 FYNNEI come from the germline V gene. J lost 10 bases, V lost 5 bases, and 7 bases had no gene match. This CDR3 has 12 amino acids.

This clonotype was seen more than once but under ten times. CDR3 residues: CASSSSSGLAGVTGELFF. The CDR3, as DNA: TGTGCCAGCAGTTCCAGCTCCGGACTAGCGGGAGTCACCGGGGAGCTGTTTTTT. The chain couples TRBV7-2 to TRBJ2-2; 13 nucleotides match TRBD2. Per germline, CDR1 SGHTA and CDR2 FQGNSA. This CDR3 has 18 amino acids. The V segment lost 6 bases and the J segment 4 bases; nucleotides outside the gene matches: 11.

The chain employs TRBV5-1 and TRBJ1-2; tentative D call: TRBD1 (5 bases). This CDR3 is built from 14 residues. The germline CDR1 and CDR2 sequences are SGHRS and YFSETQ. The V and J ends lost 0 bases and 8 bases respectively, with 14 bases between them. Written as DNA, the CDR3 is TGCGCCAGCAGCTTGGTCGTCCAAAAGGGGGGCTACACCTTC. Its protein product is CASSLVVQKGGYTF.

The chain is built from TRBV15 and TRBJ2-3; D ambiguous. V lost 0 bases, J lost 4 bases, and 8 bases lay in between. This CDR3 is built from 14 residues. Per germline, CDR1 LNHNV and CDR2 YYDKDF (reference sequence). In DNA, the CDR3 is TGTGCCACCAGCAGAGATAAGGCCTCAGATACGCAGTATTTT. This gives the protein CATSRDKASDTQYF.

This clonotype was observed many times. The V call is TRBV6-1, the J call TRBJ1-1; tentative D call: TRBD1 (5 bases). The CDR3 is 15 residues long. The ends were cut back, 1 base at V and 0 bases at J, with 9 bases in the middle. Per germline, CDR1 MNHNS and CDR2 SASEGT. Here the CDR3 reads CASSEGGNMNTEAFF. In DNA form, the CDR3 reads TGTGCCAGCAGTGAAGGGGGGAACATGAACACTGAAGCTTTCTTT.

DNA for the CDR3: TGTGCCAGCAGTGAAGCCCCCCGGCCCAGGGCTAATGAAAAACTGTTTTTT. Protein: CASSEAPRPRANEKLFF. The chain joins TRBV2 to TRBJ1-4, with a tentative D call TRBD1 (5 bases). The CDR3 totals 17 residues. Trimming left V 0 bases short and J 3 bases short, with 14 bases between. The germline CDR1 and CDR2 sequences are SNHLY and FYNNEI.

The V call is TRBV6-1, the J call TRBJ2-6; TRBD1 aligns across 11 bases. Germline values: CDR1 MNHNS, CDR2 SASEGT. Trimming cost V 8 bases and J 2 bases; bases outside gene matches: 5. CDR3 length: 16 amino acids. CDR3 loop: CASRTGGATGANVLTF. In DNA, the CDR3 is TGTGCCAGCCGGACAGGGGGCGCGACTGGGGCCAACGTCCTGACTTTC.

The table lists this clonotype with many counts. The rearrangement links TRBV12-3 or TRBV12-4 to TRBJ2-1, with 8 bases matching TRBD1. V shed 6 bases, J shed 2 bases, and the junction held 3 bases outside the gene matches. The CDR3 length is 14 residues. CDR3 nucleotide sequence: TGTGCCAGCAGGACAGGGGTCCCCTACAATGAGCAGTTCTTC. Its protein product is CASRTGVPYNEQFF.

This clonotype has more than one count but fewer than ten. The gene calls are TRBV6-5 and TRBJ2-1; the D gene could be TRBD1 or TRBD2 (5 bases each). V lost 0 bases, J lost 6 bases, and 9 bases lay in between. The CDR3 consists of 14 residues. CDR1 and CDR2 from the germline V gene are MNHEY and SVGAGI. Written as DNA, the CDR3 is TGTGCCAGCAGTTACTCGTCAGGGAGCAATGAGCAGTTCTTC. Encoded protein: CASSYSSGSNEQFF.

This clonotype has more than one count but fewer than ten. CDR3 sequence: CASSPRDRAETQYF. In DNA, the CDR3 is TGTGCCAGCAGCCCCCGGGACAGGGCAGAGACCCAGTACTTC. The V gene is TRBV9, the J gene TRBJ2-5; 9 bases map to TRBD1. The germline gives CDR1 SGDLS, CDR2 YYNGEE. Trimming at V came to 4 bases and at J to 4 bases, leaving 5 bases not matched to a gene. The CDR3 extends over 14 amino acids. The whole variable domain, remainder taken from reference TRBV9 and TRBJ2-5, is DSGVTQTPKHLITATGQRVTLRCSPRSGDLSVYWYQQSLDQGLQFLIQYYNGEERAKGNILERFSAQQFPDLHSELNLSSLELGDSALYFCASSPRDRAETQYFGPGTRLLVL.

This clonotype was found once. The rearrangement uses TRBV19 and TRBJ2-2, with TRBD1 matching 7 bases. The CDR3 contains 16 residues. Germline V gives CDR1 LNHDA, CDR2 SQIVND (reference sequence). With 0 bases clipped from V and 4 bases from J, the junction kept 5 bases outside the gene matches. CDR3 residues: CASSIDRDSFTGELFF. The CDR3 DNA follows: TGTGCCAGTAGTATAGATCGGGACAGCTTCACCGGGGAGCTGTTTTTT. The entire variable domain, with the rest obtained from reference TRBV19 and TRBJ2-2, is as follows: DGGITQSPKYLFRKEGQNVTLSCEQNLNHDAMYWYRQDPGQGLRLIYYSQIVNDFQKGDIAEGYSVSREKKESFPLTVTSAQKNPTAFYLCASSIDRDSFTGELFFGEGSRLTVL.